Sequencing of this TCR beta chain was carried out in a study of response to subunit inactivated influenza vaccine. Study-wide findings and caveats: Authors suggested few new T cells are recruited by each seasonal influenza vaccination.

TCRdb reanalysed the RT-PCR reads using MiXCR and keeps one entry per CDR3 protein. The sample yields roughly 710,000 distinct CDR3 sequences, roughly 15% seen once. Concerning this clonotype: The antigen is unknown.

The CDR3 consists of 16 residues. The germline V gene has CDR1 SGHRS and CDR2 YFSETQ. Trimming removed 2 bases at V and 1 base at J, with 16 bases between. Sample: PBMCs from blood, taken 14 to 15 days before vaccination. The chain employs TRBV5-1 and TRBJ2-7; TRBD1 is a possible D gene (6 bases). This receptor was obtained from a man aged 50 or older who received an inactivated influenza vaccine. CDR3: CASSLDPGHRSYEQYF. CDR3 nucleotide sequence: TGCGCCAGCAGCTTAGACCCGGGACACCGTTCCTACGAGCAGTACTTC.